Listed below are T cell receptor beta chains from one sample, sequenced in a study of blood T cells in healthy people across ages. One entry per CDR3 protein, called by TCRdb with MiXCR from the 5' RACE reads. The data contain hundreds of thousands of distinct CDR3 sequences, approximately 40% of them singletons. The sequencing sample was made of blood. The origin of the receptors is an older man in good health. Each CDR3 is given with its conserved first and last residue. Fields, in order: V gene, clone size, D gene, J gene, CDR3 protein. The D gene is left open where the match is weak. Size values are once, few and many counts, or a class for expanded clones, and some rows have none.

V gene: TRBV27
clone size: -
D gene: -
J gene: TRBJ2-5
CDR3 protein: CASSLERARQETQYF

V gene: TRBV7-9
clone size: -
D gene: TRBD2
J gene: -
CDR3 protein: CASSFRAAGDDEQYF

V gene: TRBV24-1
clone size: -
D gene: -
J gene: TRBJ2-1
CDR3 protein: CVTSDLQGTGETQFF

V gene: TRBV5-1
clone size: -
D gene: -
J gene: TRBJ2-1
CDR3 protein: CASSRKEATANEQFF

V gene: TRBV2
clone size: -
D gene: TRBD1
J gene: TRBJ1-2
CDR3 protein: CASRMTGGAGNYGYTF

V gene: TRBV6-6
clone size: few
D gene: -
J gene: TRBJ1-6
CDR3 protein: CASSGVGNSPLHF

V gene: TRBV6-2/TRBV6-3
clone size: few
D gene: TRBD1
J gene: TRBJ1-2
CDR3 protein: CASRRDSPRLYGYTF

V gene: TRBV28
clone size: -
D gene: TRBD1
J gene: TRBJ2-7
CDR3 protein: CASRARDRKPYEQYF

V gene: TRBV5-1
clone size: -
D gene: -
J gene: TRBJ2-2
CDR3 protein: CASSLEGTSRGTGELFF

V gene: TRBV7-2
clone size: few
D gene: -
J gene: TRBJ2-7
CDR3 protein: CASSPQVAGVVDEQYF

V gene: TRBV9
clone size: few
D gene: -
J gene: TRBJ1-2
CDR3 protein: CASSVVLDGTGYTF

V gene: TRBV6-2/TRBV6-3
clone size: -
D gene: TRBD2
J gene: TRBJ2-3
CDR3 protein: CASTGVLAGGLSGDTQYF

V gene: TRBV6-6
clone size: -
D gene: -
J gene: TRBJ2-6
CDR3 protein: CATTESSGASVLTF

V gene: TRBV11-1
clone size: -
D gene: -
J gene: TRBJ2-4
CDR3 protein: CASSLEAGASVGIQYF

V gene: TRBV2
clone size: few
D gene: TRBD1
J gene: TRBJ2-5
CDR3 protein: CASTEGTGPSETQYF

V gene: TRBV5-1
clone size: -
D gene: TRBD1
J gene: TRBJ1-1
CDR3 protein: CASSLSKGQGEAFF

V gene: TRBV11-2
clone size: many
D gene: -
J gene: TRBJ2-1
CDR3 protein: CASSLGFNEQFF

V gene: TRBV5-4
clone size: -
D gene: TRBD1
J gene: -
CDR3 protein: CASSLGTGTGENYEQYF

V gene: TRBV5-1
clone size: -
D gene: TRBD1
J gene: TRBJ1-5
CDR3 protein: CASSLETGRAQPQHF

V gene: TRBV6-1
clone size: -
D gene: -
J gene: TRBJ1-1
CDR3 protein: CASSEGRGVRNTEAFF

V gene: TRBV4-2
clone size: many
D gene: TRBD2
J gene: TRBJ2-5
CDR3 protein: CASSQGAGGRQETQYF

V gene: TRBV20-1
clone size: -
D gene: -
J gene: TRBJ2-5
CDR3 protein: CSARVETLTWRSNEETQYF

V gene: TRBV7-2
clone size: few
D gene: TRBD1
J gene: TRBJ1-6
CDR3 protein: CASSLGGTGQGGSPLHF

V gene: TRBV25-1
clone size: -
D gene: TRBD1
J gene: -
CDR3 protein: CASSEPDRGISEQYF

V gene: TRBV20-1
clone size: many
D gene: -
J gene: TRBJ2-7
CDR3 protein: CSAREGRTREQYF

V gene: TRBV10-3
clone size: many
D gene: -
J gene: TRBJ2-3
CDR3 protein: CAISERGTSTDTQYF

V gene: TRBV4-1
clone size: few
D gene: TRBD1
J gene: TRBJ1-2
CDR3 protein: CASSQVSGTGYGYTF

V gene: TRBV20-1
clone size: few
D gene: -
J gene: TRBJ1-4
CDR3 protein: CSAGAGGREKLFF

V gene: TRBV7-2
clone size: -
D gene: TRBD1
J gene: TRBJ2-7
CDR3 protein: CASSPTGNEQYF

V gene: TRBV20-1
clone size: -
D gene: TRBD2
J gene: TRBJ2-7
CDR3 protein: CSARDSQRGGSEQYF

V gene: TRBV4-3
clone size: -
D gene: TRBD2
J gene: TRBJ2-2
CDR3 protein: CASSQELVLAGGNTGELFF

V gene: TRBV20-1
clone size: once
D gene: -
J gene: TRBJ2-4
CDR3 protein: CSARDPRREFEQYF

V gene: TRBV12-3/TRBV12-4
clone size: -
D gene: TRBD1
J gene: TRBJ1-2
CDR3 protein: CASSSTDRGSGYTF

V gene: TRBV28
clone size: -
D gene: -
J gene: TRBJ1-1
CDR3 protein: CASSLPRAANTEAFF

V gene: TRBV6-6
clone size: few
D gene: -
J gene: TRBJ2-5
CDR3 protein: CASSPDNEQYF

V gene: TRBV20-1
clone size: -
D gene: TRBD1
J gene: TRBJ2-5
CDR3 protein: CSARTGQGGKQETQYF

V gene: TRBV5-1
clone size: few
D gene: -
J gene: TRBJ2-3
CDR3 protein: CASSLDREADTQYF

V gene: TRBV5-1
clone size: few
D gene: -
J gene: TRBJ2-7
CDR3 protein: CASSLARGSYEQYF

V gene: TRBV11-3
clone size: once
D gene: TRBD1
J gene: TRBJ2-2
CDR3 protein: CASSLGQGANGELFF

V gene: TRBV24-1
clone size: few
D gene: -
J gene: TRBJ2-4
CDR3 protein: CATSDEIPGNIQYF

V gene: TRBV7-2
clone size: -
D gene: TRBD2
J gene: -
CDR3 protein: CASSLEAGISNEQYF

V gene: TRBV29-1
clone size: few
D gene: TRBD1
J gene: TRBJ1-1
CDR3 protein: CSVDFSQGEGAFF

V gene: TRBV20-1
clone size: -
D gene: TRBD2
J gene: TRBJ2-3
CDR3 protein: CSARSSGGAPDTQYF

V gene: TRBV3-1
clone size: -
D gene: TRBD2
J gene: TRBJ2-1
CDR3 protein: CASRRGRTSGSGGGQFF

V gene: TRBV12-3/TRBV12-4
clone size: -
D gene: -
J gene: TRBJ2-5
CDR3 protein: CASQGQQGETQYF

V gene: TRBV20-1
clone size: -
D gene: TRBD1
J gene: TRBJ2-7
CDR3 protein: CSATTGRSYEQYF

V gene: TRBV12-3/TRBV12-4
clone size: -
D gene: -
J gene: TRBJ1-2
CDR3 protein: CASSSNGYGYTF

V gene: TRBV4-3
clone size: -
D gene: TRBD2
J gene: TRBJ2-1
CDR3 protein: CASSQASVSAGGPNYNEQFF

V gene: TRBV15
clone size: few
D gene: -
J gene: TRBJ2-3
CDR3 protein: CATSRVQRGTDTQYF